A single sample gave rise to the 7 T cell receptor beta chains below, sequenced in a study of shared clonotypes between healthy human individuals. Clones were read by immunoSEQ multiplex PCR, and TCRdb kept only the in-frame ones, dropping some. The repertoire includes fewer than 2.5 million clones, roughly 93% of them detected once, and about 0.34% sits in the top ten. Material: naive CD4+ T cells from PBMCs. Subset: CD45RA+ positively selected. The receptor set was obtained from a man in his late teens or twenties in good health. Some clones in this sample may be carry-over from other donors' samples.

The rearrangement links TRBV4-1 to TRBJ1-4; the D is unclear. In germline, CDR1 is MGHRA, CDR2 YSYEKL. V was cut by 1 base and J by 7 bases, with 25 bases left in between. The CDR3 totals 19 residues. This chain's CDR3 is CASSQGLAIIPRPLEKLFF. CDR3 nucleotides: TGCGCCAGCAGCCAAGGATTAGCCATAATTCCCAGACCTCTTGAAAAACTGTTTTTT.

The chain couples TRBV10-2 to TRBJ2-7, with D unclear. Trimming shortened V by 5 bases and J by 1 base, and 18 bases separated the two germline ends. The length of the CDR3 is 16 residues. Germline-derived CDR1 and CDR2 are WSHSY and SAAADI. CDR3 DNA sequence: TGCGCCAGCAGTCTATTCCGGCCACAGCTTTCCTACGAGCAGTACTTC. This codes for CASSLFRPQLSYEQYF.

The V call is TRBV10-1, the J call TRBJ2-5; D unresolved. CDR3 length: 14 amino acids. The germline V and J ends were trimmed by 2 bases and 2 bases, with 9 bases remaining between them. Per germline, CDR1 WNHNN and CDR2 SYGVQD (reference sequence). CDR3 in amino acids: CASSETASQETQYF. The CDR3 DNA follows: TGCGCCAGCAGTGAGACAGCGTCACAAGAGACCCAGTACTTC.

The chain links TRBV7-2 to TRBJ2-2; 7 bases line up with TRBD2. After removal of 0 bases from V and 1 base from J, the junction contained 2 bases not matched to a gene. Germline CDR1 and CDR2: SGHTA and FQGNSA. This CDR3 spans 16 amino acids. CDR3 DNA sequence: TGTGCCAGCAGCTTAGCTGGGACTATGAACACCGGGGAGCTGTTTTTT. Translating it yields CASSLAGTMNTGELFF.

This clone was observed once. This chain links TRBV5-4 with TRBJ2-2, with 10 nucleotides matching TRBD2. Trimming cost V 6 bases and J 7 bases; bases outside gene matches: 6. The CDR3 spans 14 residues. Germline CDR1 reads SGHNT; CDR2 reads YYREEE (reference sequence). DNA of the CDR3: TGTGCCAGCACGGCTAGCGGGAGCGTCGGGGAGCTGTTTTTT. Translating it yields CASTASGSVGELFF.

This chain links TRBV5-1 with TRBJ2-7, with TRBD2 as a possible D gene (6 bases). Between the trimmed V and J ends, which lost 4 bases and 3 bases, there was a span of 17 bases. The CDR3 has 15 residues. Per the germline V gene, CDR1 is SGHRS and CDR2 is YFSETQ. CDR3 sequence: CASSRGPGEFYEQYF. The CDR3 DNA reads as TGCGCCAGCAGCCGCGGGCCGGGAGAGTTCTACGAGCAGTACTTC.

This chain joins TRBV27 and TRBJ2-7, with unresolved D. Trimming stripped 5 bases from V and 3 bases from J, with 11 bases between. Germline CDR1 is MNHEY and CDR2 is SMNVEV (reference sequence). The CDR3 sequence is 13 residues long. Here the CDR3 DNA reads TGTGCCAGCAGTCAACAGAAGGGCTACGAGCAGTACTTC. Protein product: CASSQQKGYEQYF.